This TCR beta chain was sequenced in a study of blood T cell repertoires in COVID-19. Original analysis: The authors estimated nucleated cell counts from reference gene primer amplification. Libraries were prepared by immunoSEQ multiplex PCR; TCRdb keeps only in-frame clonotypes and omits some of them. V and J calls and clone size come straight from that table; D and trimming were deduced from the DNA. The sample shows around 47,000 clones, roughly 89% of them seen only once. In germline, CDR1 is SGDLS, CDR2 YYNGEE. The CDR3 covers 15 residues. Trimming removed 0 bases from V and 0 bases from J, with 8 bases in between.

Sequencing input: peripheral blood. V and J are TRBV9 and TRBJ2-3, with D possibly matching TRBD2 (6 bases). The TCR originated in a man aged 40-49 years with COVID-19, enrolled during active disease. CDR3 region: CASSVGAGSTDTQYF. For the CDR3, the DNA is TGTGCCAGCAGCGTAGGTGCGGGAAGCACAGATACGCAGTATTTT.